Sequencing of this TCR beta chain was carried out in a study of blood T cell repertoires in COVID-19 (dated by TCRdb to about 2020). Turning to the overall study: Samples from collaborators originated in the United States, Italy and Spain and spanned both the acute and convalescent phases of COVID-19. Sample metadata almost always included a de-identified subject ID, COVID-19 status, age in years and sex. The repertoires were released in a freely available public database meant as a resource for research on the immune response to SARS-CoV-2. HLA class I and class II types, where available, came from metadata supplied by the sample provider rather than from assay-based typing. Samples came from the ongoing ImmuneRACE study (first 160 participants) plus 1,254 subjects from 6 global collaborators. The prospective study material was composed of cDNA or gDNA derived from T cells, B-cell-depleted T cells, or PBMCs. Subjects who had been exposed to COVID-19, were actively infected with it, or had recovered from it provided the deeply sampled blood TCRbeta repertoires that made up the dataset. Here is what the overall study found, with its caveats: The amount of clinical and demographic metadata varied by source and participant and was provided uncurated.

Remarks on this clone: Its binding antigen is unknown. The record has no base qualities; no much larger clone is one base away.

The immunoSEQ Assay, a bias-controlled multiplex PCR, was used to amplify TCRbeta CDR3 regions from genomic DNA. The source study handled its data this way. Within the assay, amplification of reference gene primers was used to estimate how many nucleated cells each sample contained. To quantify the absolute abundance of each unique TCRbeta CDR3 rearrangement, sequence reads were collapsed and filtered. For each sample, productive Simpson clonality was calculated as the square root of Simpson's diversity index over productive rearrangements. Imported from immuneACCESS, the table was reduced by TCRdb to in-frame sequences with V and J called. These copies leave out some clones; in studies compared against another copy, an unresolved V gene accounts for under half, and the cause of the remainder is not known. The V and J calls and clone size are taken from that table; D and trimming were inferred from the DNA. This sample has 250,000 to 350,000 clones in its table, and roughly 87% of those were observed once. Roughly 6.3% of the sample is held by the ten biggest clonotypes.

The CDR3 goes from the cysteine to the phenylalanine over 11 residues. Only the CDR3 part of the read is kept: 33 bases, read in frame from the first base. The trim is 11 bases for V and 3 bases for J, with a gap of 11 bases between the germline ends. From a lookup of the germline V gene, CDR1 and CDR2 are MDHEN and SYDVKM. Enrolling through a virtual design, the prospective study's participants ranged in age from about 18 to 100 years and lived across 20 to 30 United States geographic areas. To assign participants to cohorts, the prospective study relied on clinical history that participants themselves reported in a screening survey and a study questionnaire. For ImmuneRACE Cohort 3, a participant was defined as recovered based on two consecutive negative NP/OP PCR tests, clearance by a healthcare professional, or resolution of symptoms. Mobile phlebotomists in the prospective study collected whole blood, serum and a nasopharyngeal or oropharyngeal swab from every participant. Prospective study participants could optionally give additional blood draws and questionnaires over an approximately two-month period. Before DNA extraction, blood samples from the prospective study were shipped at room temperature or frozen.

Sequenced input: PBMCs or T cells enriched from blood (not recorded which). The sequence links TRBV28 to TRBJ2-7; TRBD1 might be the D gene, on 6 matching bases. The receptor was isolated from a woman aged 40 to 49 who had recovered from COVID-19. The CDR3 sequence is CAGGGYYEQYF. The sequenced DNA is TGTGCCGGGGGCGGATACTACGAGCAGTACTTC.